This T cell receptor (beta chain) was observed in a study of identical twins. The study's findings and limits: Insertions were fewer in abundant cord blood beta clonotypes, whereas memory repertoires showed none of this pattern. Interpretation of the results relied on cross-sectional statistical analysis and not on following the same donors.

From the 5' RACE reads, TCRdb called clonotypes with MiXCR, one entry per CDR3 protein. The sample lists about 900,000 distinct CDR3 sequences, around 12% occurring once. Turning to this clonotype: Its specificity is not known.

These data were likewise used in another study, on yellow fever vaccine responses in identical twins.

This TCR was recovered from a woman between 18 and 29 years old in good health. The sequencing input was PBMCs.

The DNA of the CDR3 is TGTGCCAGCAGCAGACTACTAGGTGACAATGAGCAGTTCTTC. Its translation is CASSRLLGDNEQFF. This rearrangement joins TRBV11-2 to TRBJ2-1; D possibly corresponds to TRBD2 (5 bases). The ends were cut back, 5 bases at V and 5 bases at J, with 13 bases in the middle. The CDR3 spans 14 residues. Germline loops: CDR1 SGHAT, CDR2 FQNNGV.